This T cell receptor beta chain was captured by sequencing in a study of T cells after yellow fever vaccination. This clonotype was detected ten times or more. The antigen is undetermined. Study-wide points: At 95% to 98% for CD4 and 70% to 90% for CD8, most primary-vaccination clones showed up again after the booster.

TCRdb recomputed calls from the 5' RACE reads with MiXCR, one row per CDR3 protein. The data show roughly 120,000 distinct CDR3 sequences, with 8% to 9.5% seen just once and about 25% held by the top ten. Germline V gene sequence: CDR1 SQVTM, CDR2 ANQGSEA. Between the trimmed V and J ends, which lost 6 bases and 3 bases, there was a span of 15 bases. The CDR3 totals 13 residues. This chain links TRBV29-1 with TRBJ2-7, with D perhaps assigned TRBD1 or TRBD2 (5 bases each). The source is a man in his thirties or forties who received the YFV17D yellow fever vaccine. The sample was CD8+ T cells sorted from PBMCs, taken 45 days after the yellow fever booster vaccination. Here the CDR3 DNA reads TGCAGCGTCACCCCCCCGGGGCACTACGAGCAGTACTTC. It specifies CSVTPPGHYEQYF.